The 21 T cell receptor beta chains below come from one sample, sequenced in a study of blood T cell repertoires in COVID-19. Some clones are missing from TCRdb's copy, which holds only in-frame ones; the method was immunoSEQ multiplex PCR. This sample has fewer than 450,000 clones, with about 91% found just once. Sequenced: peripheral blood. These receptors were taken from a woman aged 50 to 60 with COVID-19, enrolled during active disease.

CDR3 amino acids: CASSLDREATNEKLFF. The CDR3 coding sequence is TGTGCCAGCAGCTTAGACAGGGAAGCAACTAATGAAAAACTGTTTTTT. The J gene is TRBJ1-4, the V gene TRBV7-2; possible D gene TRBD1, 6 bases. Per germline, CDR1 SGHTA and CDR2 FQGNSA. The ends were cut back, 1 base at V and 0 bases at J, with 9 bases in the middle. The CDR3 has 16 amino acids.

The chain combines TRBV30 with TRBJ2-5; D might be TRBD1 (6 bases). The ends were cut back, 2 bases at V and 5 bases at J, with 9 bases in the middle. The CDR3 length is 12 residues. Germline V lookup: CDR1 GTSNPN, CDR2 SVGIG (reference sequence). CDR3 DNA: TGTGCCTGGAGTCTTAGGGGGGAGACCCAGTACTTC. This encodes CAWSLRGETQYF.

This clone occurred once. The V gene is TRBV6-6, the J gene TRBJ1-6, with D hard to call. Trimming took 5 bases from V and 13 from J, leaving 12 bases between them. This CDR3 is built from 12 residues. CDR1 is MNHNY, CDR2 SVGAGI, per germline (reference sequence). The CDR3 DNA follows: TGTGCCAGCAGTATCGACCCGGGGCCCCTCCACTTT. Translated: CASSIDPGPLHF.

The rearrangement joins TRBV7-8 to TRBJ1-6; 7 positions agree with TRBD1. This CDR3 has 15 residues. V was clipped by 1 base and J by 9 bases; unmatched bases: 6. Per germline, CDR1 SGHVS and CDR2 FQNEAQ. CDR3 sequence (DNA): TGTGCCAGCAGCTTAGGGGCGTCAGGGGGTTCACCCCTCCACTTT. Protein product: CASSLGASGGSPLHF.

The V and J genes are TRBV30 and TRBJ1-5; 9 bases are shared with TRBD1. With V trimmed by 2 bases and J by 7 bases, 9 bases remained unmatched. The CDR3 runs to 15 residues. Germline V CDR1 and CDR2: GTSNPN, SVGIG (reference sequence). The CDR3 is CAWSQGGQGVQPQHF. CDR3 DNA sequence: TGTGCCTGGAGTCAAGGGGGACAGGGCGTCCAGCCCCAGCATTTT. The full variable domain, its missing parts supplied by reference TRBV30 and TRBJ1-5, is SQTIHQWPATLVQPVGSPLSLECTVEGTSNPNLYWYRQAAGRGLQLLFYSVGIGQISSEVPQNLSASRPQDRQFILSSKKLLLSDSGFYLCAWSQGGQGVQPQHFGDGTRLSIL.

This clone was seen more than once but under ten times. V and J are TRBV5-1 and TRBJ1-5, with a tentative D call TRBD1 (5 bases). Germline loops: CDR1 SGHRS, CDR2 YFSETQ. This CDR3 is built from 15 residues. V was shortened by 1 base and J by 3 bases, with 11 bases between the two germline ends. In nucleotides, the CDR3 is TGCGCCAGCAGCTTGCAGGGCTCCCCCAATCAGCCCCAGCATTTT. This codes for CASSLQGSPNQPQHF.

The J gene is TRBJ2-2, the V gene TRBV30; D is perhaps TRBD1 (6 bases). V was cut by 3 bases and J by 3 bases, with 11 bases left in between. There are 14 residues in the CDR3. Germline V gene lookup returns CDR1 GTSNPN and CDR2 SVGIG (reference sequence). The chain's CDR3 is CAWRLDSYTGELFF. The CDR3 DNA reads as TGTGCCTGGAGACTGGACAGCTACACCGGGGAGCTGTTTTTT.

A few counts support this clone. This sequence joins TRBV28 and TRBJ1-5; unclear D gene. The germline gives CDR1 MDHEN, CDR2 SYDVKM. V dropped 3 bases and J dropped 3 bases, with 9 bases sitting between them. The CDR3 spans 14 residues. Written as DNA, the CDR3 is TGTGCCAGCAGTTTGGCGGGGTACAATCAGCCCCAGCATTTT. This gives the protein CASSLAGYNQPQHF. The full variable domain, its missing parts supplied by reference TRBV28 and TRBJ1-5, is DVKVTQSSRYLVKRTGEKVFLECVQDMDHENMFWYRQDPGLGLRLIYFSYDVKMKEKGDIPEGYSVSREKKERFSLILESASTNQTSMYLCASSLAGYNQPQHFGDGTRLSIL.

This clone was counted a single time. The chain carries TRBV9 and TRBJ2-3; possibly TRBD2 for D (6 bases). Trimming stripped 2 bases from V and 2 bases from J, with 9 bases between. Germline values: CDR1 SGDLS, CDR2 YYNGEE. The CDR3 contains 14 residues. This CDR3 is CASSVEGFTDTQYF. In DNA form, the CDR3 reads TGTGCCAGCAGCGTGGAGGGTTTCACAGATACGCAGTATTTT.

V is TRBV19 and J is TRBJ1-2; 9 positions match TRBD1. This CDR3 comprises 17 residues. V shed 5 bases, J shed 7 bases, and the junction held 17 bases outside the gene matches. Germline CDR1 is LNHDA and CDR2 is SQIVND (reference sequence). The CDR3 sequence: CASSLISPGQGDRGYTF. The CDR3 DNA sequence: TGTGCCAGTAGTCTTATTTCGCCGGGACAGGGAGATCGTGGCTACACCTTC.

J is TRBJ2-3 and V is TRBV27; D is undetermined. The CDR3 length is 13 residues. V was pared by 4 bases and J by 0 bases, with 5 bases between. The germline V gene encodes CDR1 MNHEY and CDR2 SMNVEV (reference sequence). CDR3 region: CASSSLSTDTQYF. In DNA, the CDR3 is TGTGCCAGCAGTTCCCTTAGCACAGATACGCAGTATTTT.

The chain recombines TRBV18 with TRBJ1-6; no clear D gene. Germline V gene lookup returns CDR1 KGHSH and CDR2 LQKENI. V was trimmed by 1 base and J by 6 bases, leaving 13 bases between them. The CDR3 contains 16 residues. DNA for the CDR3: TGTGCCAGCTCACCACTTCCTTCAGGAACTAATTCACCCCTCCACTTT. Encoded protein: CASSPLPSGTNSPLHF. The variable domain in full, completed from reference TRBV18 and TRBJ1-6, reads NAGVMQNPRHLVRRRGQEARLRCSPMKGHSHVYWYRQLPEEGLKFMVYLQKENIIDESGMPKERFSAEFPKEGPSILRIQQVVRGDSAAYFCASSPLPSGTNSPLHFGNGTRLTVT.

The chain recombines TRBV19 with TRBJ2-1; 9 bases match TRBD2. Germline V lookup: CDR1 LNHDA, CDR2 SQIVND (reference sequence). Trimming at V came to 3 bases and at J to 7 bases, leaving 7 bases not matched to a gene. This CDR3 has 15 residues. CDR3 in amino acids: CASSISGGFWNEQFF. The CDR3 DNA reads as TGTGCCAGTAGTATCAGCGGGGGGTTTTGGAATGAGCAGTTCTTC.

CDR3 coding DNA: TGTGCCAGCAGGAAACCCGATCGGGATACGCAGTATTTT. Encoded protein: CASRKPDRDTQYF. The rearrangement uses TRBV5-4 and TRBJ2-3; no clear D gene. CDR3 length equals 13 residues. Between the trimmed V and J ends, which lost 5 bases and 6 bases, there was a span of 13 bases. Germline lookup yields CDR1 SGHNT and CDR2 YYREEE (reference sequence).

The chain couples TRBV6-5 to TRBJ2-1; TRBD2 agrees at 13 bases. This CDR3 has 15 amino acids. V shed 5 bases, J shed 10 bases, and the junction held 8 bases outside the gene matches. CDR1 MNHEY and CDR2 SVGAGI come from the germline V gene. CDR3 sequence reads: CASSRGLAGVGEQFF. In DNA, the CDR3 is TGTGCCAGCAGTCGAGGACTAGCGGGGGTGGGGGAGCAGTTCTTC.

Here the CDR3 reads CASSPGQGSSGANVLTF. CDR3 nucleotide sequence: TGTGCCAGCAGCCCGGGACAGGGTAGCTCTGGGGCCAACGTCCTGACTTTC. This chain links TRBV5-5 with TRBJ2-6; 9 nucleotides match TRBD1. With 4 bases clipped from V and 0 bases from J, the junction kept 5 bases outside the gene matches. Per the germline V gene, CDR1 is SGHKS and CDR2 is YYEKEE (reference sequence). The CDR3 totals 17 residues.

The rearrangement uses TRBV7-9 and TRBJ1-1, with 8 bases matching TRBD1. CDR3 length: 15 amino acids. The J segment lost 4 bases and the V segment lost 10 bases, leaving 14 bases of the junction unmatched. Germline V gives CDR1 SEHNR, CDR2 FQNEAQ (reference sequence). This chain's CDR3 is CATAWTGSIGTEAFF. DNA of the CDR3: TGTGCCACCGCATGGACAGGGTCGATCGGCACTGAAGCTTTCTTT.

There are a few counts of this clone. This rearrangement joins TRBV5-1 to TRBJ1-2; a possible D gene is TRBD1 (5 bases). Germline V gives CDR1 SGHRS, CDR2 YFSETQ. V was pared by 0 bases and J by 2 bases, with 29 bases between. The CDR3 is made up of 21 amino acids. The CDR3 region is CASSLAGNGGLNSAINYGYTF. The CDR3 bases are TGCGCCAGCAGCTTGGCCGGAAACGGGGGTCTGAATAGCGCGATCAACTATGGCTACACCTTC.

As DNA, the CDR3 is TGTGCCTGGAGTGTACAAGCGGGGGCATACGAGCAGTACTTC. This gives the protein CAWSVQAGAYEQYF. The V and J genes are TRBV30 and TRBJ2-7; 8 bases fit TRBD2. CDR1 and CDR2 from the germline V gene are GTSNPN and SVGIG (reference sequence). This CDR3 has 14 residues. The V and J ends lost 0 bases and 4 bases, in that order; junction bases with no gene match: 5.

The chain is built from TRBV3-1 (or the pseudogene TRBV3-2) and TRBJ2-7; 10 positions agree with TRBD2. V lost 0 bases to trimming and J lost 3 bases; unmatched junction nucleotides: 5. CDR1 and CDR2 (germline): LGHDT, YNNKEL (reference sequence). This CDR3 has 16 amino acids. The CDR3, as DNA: TGTGCCAGCAGCCAAGAAAGACTAGCGGGTAACTACGAGCAGTACTTC. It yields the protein CASSQERLAGNYEQYF.

CDR3 region: CASSQEEGEHEKLFF. The CDR3 DNA reads TGCGCCAGCAGCCAAGAGGAAGGGGAACACGAAAAACTGTTTTTT. This chain joins TRBV4-1 and TRBJ1-4; TRBD1 is a possible D gene (5 bases). This CDR3 is 15 amino acids long. Trimming left V 0 bases short and J 8 bases short, with 13 bases between. CDR1 MGHRA and CDR2 YSYEKL come from the germline V gene.